The T cell receptor (beta chain) under discussion was sequenced for a study of cytomegalovirus exposure and HLA in healthy donors. Findings and limits, study-wide: It was confirmed in vitro that a few of the CMV-associated chains were specific for CMV antigens.

Assay used: immunoSEQ multiplex PCR; TCRdb lists only in-frame clones, some missing. The sample yields about 110,000 clones, around nine tenths seen once. The CDR3 has 16 amino acids. Between the trimmed V and J ends, which lost 0 bases and 3 bases, there was a span of 13 bases. Germline-derived CDR1 and CDR2 are SGDLS and YYNGEE. With respect to this clone: As yet, its antigen is unknown.

Source material: PBMCs. The V gene is TRBV9, the J gene TRBJ2-1; D possibly corresponds to TRBD2 (6 bases). The receptor was derived from a woman aged 18-30 years in good health and CMV-seronegative. CDR3 amino acids: CASSVGGTGDYNEQFF. The CDR3 coding sequence is TGTGCCAGCAGCGTAGGGGGAACGGGAGACTACAATGAGCAGTTCTTC.